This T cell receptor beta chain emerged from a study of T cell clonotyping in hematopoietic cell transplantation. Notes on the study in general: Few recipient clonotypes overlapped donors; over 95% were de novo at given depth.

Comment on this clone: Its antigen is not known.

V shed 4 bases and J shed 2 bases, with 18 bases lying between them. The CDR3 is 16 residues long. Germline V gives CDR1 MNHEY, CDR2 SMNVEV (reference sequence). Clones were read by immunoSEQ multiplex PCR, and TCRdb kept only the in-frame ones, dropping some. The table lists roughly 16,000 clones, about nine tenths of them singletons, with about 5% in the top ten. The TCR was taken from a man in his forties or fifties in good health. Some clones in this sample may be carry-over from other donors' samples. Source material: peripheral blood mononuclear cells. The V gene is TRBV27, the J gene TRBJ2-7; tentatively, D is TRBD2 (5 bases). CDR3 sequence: CASSSPQSGVPYEQYF. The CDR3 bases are TGTGCCAGCAGTTCACCTCAAAGCGGAGTCCCCTACGAGCAGTACTTC.